Each of the 24 T cell receptor beta chains below was sequenced from the same sample in a study of early T cells in non-severe SARS-CoV-2 infection. TCRdb called the 5' RACE reads again in MiXCR, with one record for every CDR3 protein. Of under 140,000 distinct CDR3 sequences listed, over 9.5% are singletons. Material: whole blood, obtained at baseline. The receptors stem from an adult who was a healthcare worker with PCR-confirmed SARS-CoV-2 infection or an uninfected control (not recorded which).

The chain links TRBV24-1 to TRBJ2-1; 14 positions agree with TRBD2. CDR3 length: 17 amino acids. V lost 6 bases to trimming and J lost 9 bases; unmatched junction nucleotides: 12. Germline CDR1 and CDR2: KGHDR and SFDVKD. The CDR3, as DNA: TGTGCCACCAGTCCAGGGACTAGCGGGGGCTTGGGGAGTGAGCAGTTCTTC. Translating it yields CATSPGTSGGLGSEQFF.

This clonotype has just a few counts. This chain links TRBV27 with TRBJ2-1; D is unresolved. The CDR3 length is 13 residues. Per the germline V gene, CDR1 is MNHEY and CDR2 is SMNVEV (reference sequence). V lost 8 bases and J lost 8, with 16 bases in between. For the CDR3, the DNA is TGTGCCAGCGGACCCTCCGACGGTCATGAGCAGTTCTTC. Translated: CASGPSDGHEQFF.

This clonotype was seen at least ten times. The chain uses TRBV20-1 and TRBJ2-1; 12 nucleotides align to TRBD2. Germline CDR1 and CDR2: DFQATT and SNEGSKA (reference sequence). The junction had 13 bases not matched to a gene; V was cut back by 3 bases and J by 7 bases. This CDR3 spans 17 amino acids. The CDR3 region is CSARSLAGGPLVNEQFF. The DNA of the CDR3 is TGCAGTGCTAGGTCCCTAGCGGGAGGGCCATTGGTAAATGAGCAGTTCTTC.

The J gene is TRBJ1-1, the V gene TRBV27; D gene unclear. With 5 bases removed from V and 4 bases from J, the gap between germline ends came to 11 bases. The CDR3 contains 13 residues. CDR1 MNHEY and CDR2 SMNVEV come from the germline V gene (reference sequence). The CDR3 DNA follows: TGTGCCAGCAGTCCTTGGGCCCTCACTGAAGCTTTCTTT. It codes for CASSPWALTEAFF.

V and J are TRBV19 and TRBJ1-5; weak D call: TRBD1 (6 bases). The V gene lost 5 bases and the J gene lost 4 bases, with 12 bases spanning the gap. Looked up from germline, CDR1 is LNHDA and CDR2 is SQIVND (reference sequence). CDR3 length: 14 amino acids. The CDR3 region is CASSSQGLNQPQHF. The CDR3 region has the DNA TGTGCCAGTAGTTCACAGGGACTTAATCAGCCCCAGCATTTT.

The chain employs TRBV4-1 and TRBJ2-3, with D perhaps being TRBD1 or TRBD2 (5 bases each). V was pared by 5 bases and J by 6 bases, with 6 bases between. Germline V gives CDR1 MGHRA, CDR2 YSYEKL. The CDR3 runs 11 residues. CDR3 sequence reads: CASSWGDTQYF. As DNA, the CDR3 is TGCGCCAGCAGCTGGGGGGATACGCAGTATTTT.

This clonotype was observed a few times. The chain couples TRBV12-3 or TRBV12-4 to TRBJ2-5; D is ambiguous. V lost 7 bases to trimming and J lost 2 bases, with 14 bases between them. The CDR3 has 14 residues. DNA for the CDR3: TGTGCCAGCACCCTGCGCGGCCTTCAAGAGACCCAGTACTTC. Protein sequence: CASTLRGLQETQYF.

This sequence joins TRBV5-4 and TRBJ2-6, with 9 positions matching TRBD1. Germline-derived CDR1 and CDR2 are SGHNT and YYREEE (reference sequence). The junction had 5 bases not matched to a gene; V was cut back by 2 bases and J by 2 bases. CDR3 size: 17 residues. The DNA for the CDR3 is TGTGCCAGCAGCTTTTCGTACAGGGGGCCTGGGGCCAACGTCCTGACTTTC. It encodes CASSFSYRGPGANVLTF. Based on the CDR3 plus reference TRBV5-4 and TRBJ2-6, the full variable domain is ETGVTQSPTHLIKTRGQQVTLRCSSQSGHNTVSWYQQALGQGPQFIFQYYREEENGRGNFPPRFSGLQFPNYSSELNVNALELDDSALYLCASSFSYRGPGANVLTFGAGSRLTVL.

The chain recombines TRBV4-1 with TRBJ2-1; the match to TRBD2 covers 7 bases. Germline CDR1 and CDR2: MGHRA and YSYEKL. V gave up 1 base and J gave up 6 bases; unmatched junction bases: 9. This CDR3 contains 16 residues. CDR3 residues: CASSQASAGVGNEQFF. The DNA for the CDR3 is TGCGCCAGCAGCCAAGCATCTGCGGGAGTGGGCAATGAGCAGTTCTTC.

In its sample, this clonotype was seen many times. The chain has TRBV7-2 and TRBJ1-1; D uncertain. Trimming cost V 5 bases and J 5 bases, with 9 bases left between them. The CDR3 totals 12 residues. The germline V gene encodes CDR1 SGHTA and CDR2 FQGNSA. CDR3 amino acids: CASSPYETEAFF. Written as DNA, the CDR3 is TGTGCCAGCAGCCCATATGAGACTGAAGCTTTCTTT. Based on the CDR3 plus reference TRBV7-2 and TRBJ1-1, the full variable domain is GAGVSQSPSNKVTEKGKDVELRCDPISGHTALYWYRQSLGQGLEFLIYFQGNSAPDKSGLPSDRFSAERTGGSVSTLTIQRTQQEDSAVYLCASSPYETEAFFGQGTRLTVV.

The chain combines TRBV6-5 with TRBJ2-5; D unclear. Germline V gene lookup returns CDR1 MNHEY and CDR2 SVGAGI. The CDR3 loop spans 12 amino acids. The ends were cut back, 10 bases at V and 1 base at J, with 10 bases in the middle. CDR3 nucleotide sequence: TGTGCCACCAAGGGCATCCAAGAGACCCAGTACTTC. It translates to CATKGIQETQYF.

This clonotype has only a few counts. The chain employs TRBV29-1 and TRBJ2-3; the match to TRBD1 covers 8 bases. CDR3 length: 13 residues. CDR1 and CDR2 from the germline V gene are SQVTM and ANQGSEA. V trimming: 4 bases; J trimming: 4 bases; junction bases outside the gene matches: 4. DNA for the CDR3: TGCAGCGTTGGACAGGGGAGGTCAGATACGCAGTATTTT. Protein sequence: CSVGQGRSDTQYF.

The chain has TRBV29-1 and TRBJ2-1; 11 bases line up with TRBD2. The ends lost 6 bases at V and 1 base at J; junction bases unmatched: 5. Germline-derived CDR1 and CDR2 are SQVTM and ANQGSEA. The CDR3 runs to 15 residues. The DNA of the CDR3 is TGCAGCGTCCCGGGACTAGCGGTTTCCTACAATGAGCAGTTCTTC. Translating it yields CSVPGLAVSYNEQFF.

The chain couples TRBV7-3 to TRBJ2-5; D perhaps matches TRBD2 (6 bases). Germline CDR1 SGHTA, CDR2 FQGTGA. V shed 2 bases and J shed 4 bases, with 11 bases lying between them. This CDR3 is 14 amino acids long. CDR3 loop: CASSLAGNRETQYF. CDR3 coding DNA: TGTGCCAGCAGCTTAGCGGGGAACCGAGAGACCCAGTACTTC.

The gene calls are TRBV5-1 and TRBJ2-5; D perhaps matches TRBD2 (6 bases). Trimming cost V 7 bases and J 4 bases, with 11 bases left between them. The CDR3 is 12 residues long. The germline V gene encodes CDR1 SGHRS and CDR2 YFSETQ. The CDR3 nucleotides are TGCGCCAGCTCGGAGGGGCGAGAGACCCAGTACTTC. This codes for CASSEGRETQYF.

The chain links TRBV20-1 to TRBJ1-6, with D perhaps TRBD1 (5 bases). This CDR3 is built from 15 residues. The V gene's germline CDR1 is DFQATT and CDR2 SNEGSKA (reference sequence). The V end was cut by 3 bases, the J end by 6 bases, with 15 bases between. The CDR3 loop reads CSARAAGQINSPLHF. The DNA for the CDR3 is TGCAGTGCTAGGGCGGCAGGACAAATTAATTCACCCCTCCACTTT.

This clonotype was picked up a small number of times. This chain links TRBV13 with TRBJ1-2; D is possibly TRBD1 (5 bases). The CDR3 is 15 amino acids. V was trimmed by 6 bases and J by 1 base, leaving 15 bases between them. The germline gives CDR1 PRHDT, CDR2 FYEKMQ (reference sequence). The CDR3 reads CASSSRDQGNYGYTF. In DNA form, the CDR3 reads TGTGCCAGCAGTTCCCGAGACCAGGGTAACTATGGCTACACCTTC.

A few counts support this clonotype. This chain links TRBV20-1 with TRBJ2-3; a weak D match, TRBD1 (5 bases). Trimming shortened V by 6 bases and J by 2 bases, and 15 bases separated the two germline ends. Germline loops: CDR1 DFQATT, CDR2 SNEGSKA (reference sequence). This CDR3 is built from 14 residues. Written as DNA, the CDR3 is TGCAGTGCCAGGGTCCCCCCAGCCACAGATACGCAGTATTTT. Translating it yields CSARVPPATDTQYF.

This clonotype was counted many times. The rearrangement uses TRBV6-6 and TRBJ2-3, with D possibly being TRBD1 (6 bases). Germline V gives CDR1 MNHNY, CDR2 SVGAGI (reference sequence). This CDR3 contains 16 residues. The V end lost 6 bases, the J end lost 2 bases, and 18 bases lay between the germline ends. The CDR3 nucleotides are TGTGCCAGCAGCTGGGGGCAGGGCATACTCACAGATACGCAGTATTTT. Its translation: CASSWGQGILTDTQYF.

The chain carries TRBV5-1 and TRBJ2-1; 15 nucleotides agree with TRBD2. Germline assignment: CDR1 SGHRS and CDR2 YFSETQ. Trimming cost V 4 bases and J 3 bases; bases outside gene matches: 5. The CDR3 runs 17 residues. In nucleotides, the CDR3 is TGCGCCAGCAGCCCGGGACTAGCGGGAGGCTTCTACAATGAGCAGTTCTTC. It codes for CASSPGLAGGFYNEQFF.

CDR3 bases: TGCAGTGCTAGTCATCCTGCCGAAGGCACAGATACGCAGTATTTT. This sequence encodes CSASHPAEGTDTQYF. The V gene is TRBV20-1, the J gene TRBJ2-3; no clear D. The CDR3 spans 15 residues. Trimming cost V 3 bases and J 1 base, with 14 bases left between them. In germline, CDR1 is DFQATT, CDR2 SNEGSKA (reference sequence).

V is TRBV6-5 and J is TRBJ2-7, with 8 nucleotides matching TRBD1. The germline CDR1 and CDR2 sequences are MNHEY and SVGAGI. This CDR3 region has 16 residues. The V and J ends lost 0 bases and 2 bases, in that order; junction bases with no gene match: 6. CDR3 DNA sequence: TGTGCCAGCAGTTACTCGGCAGGGGGCGCGACCTACGAGCAGTACTTC. Its protein product is CASSYSAGGATYEQYF.

At least ten counts were recorded for this clonotype. The CDR3 DNA is TGTGCCAGCAGTCAAACCGGGTCCTTGCGCACAGATACGCAGTATTTT. Its protein is CASSQTGSLRTDTQYF. This chain uses TRBV6-1 with TRBJ2-3, with unresolved D. Germline V gene sequence: CDR1 MNHNS, CDR2 SASEGT. This CDR3 comprises 16 residues. V lost 5 bases and J 1 base, leaving 16 bases between the germline ends.

The chain couples TRBV24-1 to TRBJ2-2, with D possibly being TRBD2 (7 bases). The CDR3 totals 16 residues. V lost 2 bases and J 7 bases, leaving 16 bases between the germline ends. CDR1 and CDR2 from the germline V gene are KGHDR and SFDVKD. The CDR3 nucleotides are TGTGCCACCAGTGATTGGAGGGGGGGGCAGATCGGGGAGCTGTTTTTT. Its translation is CATSDWRGGQIGELFF.